One sample yielded the 25 T cell receptor beta chains listed below, sequenced in a study of shared clonotypes between healthy human individuals (TCRdb year 2020). Library method: the immunoSEQ multiplex PCR assay. Not all clones reach the TCRdb copy of this immuneACCESS table, which keeps in-frame sequences only. Checked studies attribute under half of the gap to unresolved V genes and leave the rest unexplained. The sample records about 330,000 clones, around 74% of which are singletons. About a tenth of the sample is taken by the ten largest. Input material: memory CD4+ T cells sorted from blood. The sample's cell subset or site, from its label and the paper: CD45RA-negative fraction. These receptors were taken from a man in his thirties or forties in good health.

This rearrangement joins TRBV27 to TRBJ1-5; D is perhaps TRBD1 (5 bases). The germline V gene has CDR1 MNHEY and CDR2 SMNVEV (reference sequence). The CDR3 sequence is 18 residues long. Trimming cost V 2 bases and J 1 base, with 18 bases left between them. The CDR3 reads CASSLRASEGASNQPQHF. The CDR3 DNA sequence: TGTGCCAGCAGTTTACGAGCGTCCGAAGGGGCAAGCAATCAGCCCCAGCATTTT.

This rearrangement joins TRBV7-3 to TRBJ2-3; TRBD2 agrees at 7 bases. Germline CDR1 and CDR2: SGHTA and FQGTGA. The CDR3 is 15 residues long. Trimming removed 5 bases from V and 0 bases from J; junction bases left unmatched: 5. CDR3 protein: CASSRSGPSTDTQYF. The CDR3 DNA is TGTGCCAGCAGCCGTAGCGGGCCGAGCACAGATACGCAGTATTTT.

Note on this clone: This could be a read error, since a much larger clone is one nucleotide away. Other DNA variants within this sample encode the same CDR3. J is TRBJ2-5 and V is TRBV5-1; D gene uncertain. Trimming cost V 0 bases and J 2 bases, with 2 bases left between them. The CDR3 has 12 residues. Germline V CDR1 and CDR2: SGHRS, YFSETQ. The CDR3 coding sequence is TGCGCCAGCAGCTTGGAGCAAGAGACCCAGTACTTC. This encodes CASSLEQETQYF.

The chain combines TRBV5-1 with TRBJ1-1; no clear D gene. From germline, CDR1 is SGHRS and CDR2 YFSETQ. The CDR3 runs 15 residues. Trimming shortened V by 5 bases and J by 1 base, and 15 bases separated the two germline ends. CDR3 nucleotide sequence: TGCGCCAGCAGTAAACTCAATCCCGCGAACACTGAAGCTTTCTTT. This codes for CASSKLNPANTEAFF.

The chain has TRBV11-2 and TRBJ2-7; possibly TRBD2 for D (6 bases). Trimming cost V 3 bases and J 0 bases, with 12 bases left between them. Germline CDR1 and CDR2: SGHAT and FQNNGV. CDR3 size: 15 residues. CDR3 residues: CASSLTHGSSYEQYF. The DNA of the CDR3 is TGTGCCAGCAGCTTGACCCACGGGAGCTCCTACGAGCAGTACTTC.

A remark on this clone: A read error may account for a junction end that differs from germline. This sequence joins TRBV7-7 and TRBJ2-5, with 7 positions matching TRBD2. Germline V gene data show CDR1 as SSHAT and CDR2 as FNYEAQ (reference sequence). This CDR3 has 15 amino acids. The CDR3 nucleotides are TGTGCTAGCAGCTTAGGAAGCGGGATGGACGAGACCCAGTACTTC. Its protein product is CASSLGSGMDETQYF. Full variable domain (outside the CDR3, taken from reference TRBV7-7 and TRBJ2-5): GAGVSQSPRYKVTKRGQDVTLRCDPISSHATLYWYQQALGQGPEFLTYFNYEAQPDKSGLPSDRFSAERPEGSISTLTIQRTEQRDSAMYRCASSLGSGMDETQYFGPGTRLLVL.

The table lists this clone with a count of one. The genes are TRBV19 and TRBJ2-5, with a weak D call TRBD1 (6 bases). There are 13 residues in the CDR3. Trimming took off 6 bases at V and 5 bases at J, with 13 bases between the two ends. Germline-derived CDR1 and CDR2 are LNHDA and SQIVND (reference sequence). The CDR3 protein is CASSNRVMETQYF. The CDR3 DNA reads as TGTGCCAGTAGCAACAGGGTTATGGAGACCCAGTACTTC. The full variable domain, with the rest looked up from reference TRBV19 and TRBJ2-5, is DGGITQSPKYLFRKEGQNVTLSCEQNLNHDAMYWYRQDPGQGLRLIYYSQIVNDFQKGDIAEGYSVSREKKESFPLTVTSAQKNPTAFYLCASSNRVMETQYFGPGTRLLVL.

The chain carries TRBV11-1 and TRBJ2-7, with TRBD2 matching over 9 bases. CDR3 length: 16 amino acids. Germline V lookup: CDR1 SGHAT, CDR2 FQDESV (reference sequence). Unmatched junction bases numbered 7, after V lost 2 bases and J lost 2 bases. CDR3 residues: CASSLIGGRAPYEQYF. DNA for the CDR3: TGTGCCAGCAGCTTAATCGGCGGGAGGGCCCCCTACGAGCAGTACTTC.

The J gene is TRBJ2-3, the V gene TRBV28, with 10 bases matching TRBD2. V lost 6 bases, J lost 4 bases, and 7 bases stayed unmatched. The CDR3 totals 15 residues. Germline assignment: CDR1 MDHEN and CDR2 SYDVKM. The CDR3 DNA reads as TGTGCCAGCAGCATACTAGCGGGATCAGCAGATACGCAGTATTTT. As protein: CASSILAGSADTQYF.

This chain connects TRBV30 to TRBJ2-1; D not certain. V was shortened by 5 bases and J by 6 bases, with 11 bases between the two germline ends. Germline values: CDR1 GTSNPN, CDR2 SVGIG (reference sequence). CDR3 length: 12 amino acids. The CDR3 nucleotides are TGTGCCTGGGGGGTGGTAGTCAATGAGCAGTTCTTC. This gives the protein CAWGVVVNEQFF.

The J gene is TRBJ2-2, the V gene TRBV5-1; 11 bases line up with TRBD2. The CDR3 is 18 residues long. The germline CDR1 and CDR2 sequences are SGHRS and YFSETQ. Trimming took 1 base from V and 2 from J; bases not matched to a gene: 7. CDR3 loop: CASSLFGSGRENTGELFF. The CDR3 DNA follows: TGCGCCAGCAGCTTGTTTGGTAGCGGGAGGGAAAACACCGGGGAGCTGTTTTTT. Combining the CDR3 with reference TRBV5-1 and TRBJ2-2 gives the whole variable domain KAGVTQTPRYLIKTRGQQVTLSCSPISGHRSVSWYQQTPGQGLQFLFEYFSETQRNKGNFPGRFSGRQFSNSRSEMNVSTLELGDSALYLCASSLFGSGRENTGELFFGEGSRLTVL.

The J gene is TRBJ2-5, the V gene TRBV28; the D gene is possibly TRBD1 (6 bases). V was trimmed by 1 base and J by 7 bases, leaving 13 bases between them. This CDR3 is built from 14 residues. From germline, CDR1 is MDHEN and CDR2 SYDVKM. DNA of the CDR3: TGTGCCAGCAGTTTATCAGGGGAGACCCGGACCCAGTACTTC. Its protein product is CASSLSGETRTQYF.

CDR3 region: CSVERGQGYGETQYF. The CDR3 bases are TGCAGCGTTGAACGGGGACAGGGGTACGGAGAGACCCAGTACTTC. The chain combines TRBV29-1 with TRBJ2-5, with 10 bases fitting TRBD1. Germline CDR1 is SQVTM and CDR2 is ANQGSEA. V shed 2 bases, J shed 4 bases, and the junction held 7 bases outside the gene matches. The CDR3 consists of 15 residues. The full variable domain, completed using reference TRBV29-1 and TRBJ2-5, is SAVISQKPSRDICQRGTSLTIQCQVDSQVTMMFWYRQQPGQSLTLIATANQGSEATYESGFVIDKFPISRPNLTFSTLTVSNMSPEDSSIYLCSVERGQGYGETQYFGPGTRLLVL.

The chain links TRBV7-3 to TRBJ2-3, with D unclear. The germline V and J ends were trimmed by 3 bases and 5 bases, with 3 bases remaining between them. The CDR3 has 11 residues. The germline V gene has CDR1 SGHTA and CDR2 FQGTGA. The CDR3 sequence is CASSFGDTQYF. The CDR3 nucleotides read TGTGCCAGCAGCTTCGGAGATACGCAGTATTTT.

The rearrangement uses TRBV5-1 and TRBJ2-5, with 9 positions matching TRBD2. V lost 0 bases to trimming and J lost 5 bases; unmatched junction nucleotides: 8. CDR3 length: 16 amino acids. CDR1 is SGHRS and CDR2 is YFSETQ in the germline V gene. CDR3 bases: TGCGCCAGCAGCTTGGGACACGCTAGCGGGATGGAGACCCAGTACTTC. Encoded protein: CASSLGHASGMETQYF. Based on the CDR3 plus reference TRBV5-1 and TRBJ2-5, the full variable domain is KAGVTQTPRYLIKTRGQQVTLSCSPISGHRSVSWYQQTPGQGLQFLFEYFSETQRNKGNFPGRFSGRQFSNSRSEMNVSTLELGDSALYLCASSLGHASGMETQYFGPGTRLLVL.

This sequence joins TRBV7-9 and TRBJ1-2; D call uncertain. The germline gives CDR1 SEHNR, CDR2 FQNEAQ (reference sequence). V lost 9 bases to trimming and J lost 6 bases, with 11 bases between them. CDR3 size: 11 residues. DNA of the CDR3: TGTGCCAGTAGGGAATACGATGGCTACACCTTC. Protein: CASREYDGYTF.

The rearrangement links TRBV11-2 to TRBJ2-7; D remains ambiguous. V gave up 0 bases and J gave up 3 bases, with 3 bases separating them. The CDR3 length is 12 residues. Germline CDR1 SGHAT, CDR2 FQNNGV. CDR3 DNA: TGTGCCAGCAGCTTAGACGTCTACGAGCAGTACTTC. Amino acids: CASSLDVYEQYF.

This chain uses TRBV7-3 with TRBJ1-2; a possible D gene is TRBD1 (5 bases). V was trimmed by 4 bases and J by 7 bases, leaving 13 bases between them. Per germline, CDR1 SGHTA and CDR2 FQGTGA. CDR3 length equals 13 residues. For the CDR3, the DNA is TGTGCCAGCAGCTACACAGGCCCAAGTGGCTACACCTTC. Its translation: CASSYTGPSGYTF.

This chain joins TRBV7-2 and TRBJ2-7; D is unclear. Trimming shortened V by 5 bases and J by 2 bases, and 7 bases separated the two germline ends. Per germline, CDR1 SGHTA and CDR2 FQGNSA. This CDR3 comprises 12 residues. The DNA of the CDR3 is TGTGCCAGCAGCAAATCACCCTACGAGCAGTACTTC. Encoded protein: CASSKSPYEQYF.

This clone was found many times. The chain links TRBV5-1 to TRBJ2-3; 8 bases match TRBD1. The V gene end was trimmed by 2 bases and the J gene end by 3 bases; junction bases not matched to a gene: 5. Germline V gives CDR1 SGHRS, CDR2 YFSETQ. The CDR3 runs to 15 residues. CDR3 nucleotides: TGCGCCAGCAGCTTAACAGGGGGTGGTACAGATACGCAGTATTTT. It yields the protein CASSLTGGGTDTQYF.

This clone was seen just once. This sequence joins TRBV14 and TRBJ2-7; tentatively, D is TRBD1 or TRBD2 (5 bases each). This CDR3 is 16 amino acids long. Per the germline V gene, CDR1 is SGHDN and CDR2 is FVKESK. Trimming cost V 0 bases and J 2 bases, with 14 bases left between them. The CDR3 here is CASSQDRWDQTYEQYF. The CDR3 DNA follows: TGTGCCAGCAGCCAAGATCGTTGGGACCAAACCTACGAGCAGTACTTC.

The V gene is TRBV5-1, the J gene TRBJ1-6; TRBD1 might be the D (5 bases). The V and J ends lost 0 bases and 7 bases respectively, with 11 bases between them. The CDR3 runs to 15 residues. CDR1 and CDR2 (germline): SGHRS, YFSETQ. This chain's CDR3 is CASSLVTGGNSPLHF. As DNA, the CDR3 is TGCGCCAGCAGCTTGGTCACAGGTGGGAATTCACCCCTCCACTTT.

This clone has a handful of counts. The chain joins TRBV5-6 to TRBJ2-7; TRBD1 matches 7 bases. The CDR3 runs to 15 residues. Per germline, CDR1 SGHDT and CDR2 YYEEEE. Germline trimming cut 2 bases from V and 0 bases from J; bases unmatched to any gene: 5. The CDR3 reads CASSFRTGLSYEQYF. CDR3 DNA sequence: TGTGCCAGCAGCTTCCGGACAGGCCTCTCCTACGAGCAGTACTTC.

A single count supports this clone. This sample includes further DNA sequences coding for the same CDR3. The chain has TRBV20-1 and TRBJ2-1; D is unclear. Germline-derived CDR1 and CDR2 are DFQATT and SNEGSKA (reference sequence). The germline V and J ends were trimmed by 1 base and 7 bases, with 5 bases remaining between them. There are 11 residues in the CDR3. The DNA of the CDR3 is TGCAGTGCTAGAGGGAGAAATGAGCAGTTCTTC. As protein: CSARGRNEQFF.

This chain joins TRBV5-4 and TRBJ2-5; perhaps TRBD1 as D (6 bases). This CDR3 spans 13 amino acids. V lost 6 bases and J 5 bases, leaving 14 bases between the germline ends. Germline assignment: CDR1 SGHNT and CDR2 YYREEE (reference sequence). The CDR3 loop is CASTTKGVETQYF. The CDR3 DNA reads TGTGCCAGCACCACCAAGGGGGTGGAGACCCAGTACTTC.